This TCR beta chain was sequenced for a study of T-cell reconstitution after alpha-beta-depleted transplantation in children. Per germline, CDR1 DFQATT and CDR2 SNEGSKA (reference sequence). The V gene end was trimmed by 2 bases and the J gene end by 12 bases; junction bases not matched to a gene: 18. The CDR3 totals 16 residues. The study, taken as a whole, reports: Two months or so post-transplant, alpha-beta T cells reportedly derived from several hundred expanded graft clones.

The TCRbeta library incorporated unique molecular identifiers. MiXCR, applied by TCRdb to the PCR reads, yields one record per CDR3 protein. Of under 750,000 distinct CDR3 sequences listed, approximately 22% are singletons. A note on this clonotype: Its specificity is unknown.

The sequenced sample was PBMCs, mostly from graft donor cells, obtained 360 days after TCRalphabeta/CD19-depleted stem cell transplant. The TCR originated in a boy under three years old who had a stem cell transplant for acute myeloid leukemia, so the T cells may come from the graft donor. This sequence joins TRBV20-1 and TRBJ2-1; 8 bases are a match to TRBD2. The CDR3 DNA follows: TGCAGTGCTAGATTTAGCGGGGCAACCAACGCCCAAGCGCAGTTCTTC. It yields the protein CSARFSGATNAQAQFF.